This TCR beta chain comes out of a study of blood T cell repertoires in COVID-19. Overall study context: Samples taken during acute and convalescent COVID-19 were collected in the United States, Italy and Spain. In each case, the material was cDNA or gDNA derived from T cells, B-cell-depleted T cells, or PBMCs.

Authors' data handling: Amplification from reference gene primers served as the basis for estimated nucleated cell counts. Sequencing used immunoSEQ multiplex PCR; TCRdb keeps in-frame clones, though not all of them. From that table come the V and J calls and clone size; the DNA was used to work out D and trimming. Among hundreds of thousands of clones, approximately 83% were seen once, and the ten largest hold around 9.6%. The J segment lost 5 bases and the V segment lost 5 bases, leaving 14 bases of the junction unmatched. CDR3 size: 16 residues. Germline lookup yields CDR1 SGHDN and CDR2 FVKESK. Sequencing was done on a sample of peripheral blood. This chain links TRBV14 with TRBJ2-5; 7 nucleotides agree with TRBD2. The TCR sequence derives from a woman aged 80 or older with acute or convalescent COVID-19. Here the CDR3 DNA reads TGTGCCAGCAGCACGGTGCGGGGGTTAGGCTTGGAGACCCAGTACTTC. Its protein is CASSTVRGLGLETQYF.